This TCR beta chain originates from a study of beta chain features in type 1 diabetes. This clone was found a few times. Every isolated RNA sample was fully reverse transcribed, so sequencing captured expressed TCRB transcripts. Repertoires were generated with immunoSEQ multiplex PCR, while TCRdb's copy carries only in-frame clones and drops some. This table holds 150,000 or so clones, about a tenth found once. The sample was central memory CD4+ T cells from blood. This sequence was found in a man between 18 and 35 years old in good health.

The CDR3: CASTFRGTNEKLFF. DNA of the CDR3: TGTGCCAGTACGTTCAGGGGTACTAATGAAAAACTGTTTTTT. This sequence joins TRBV19 and TRBJ1-4, with TRBD1 as a possible D gene (6 bases). Trimming pared 7 bases from V and 2 bases from J, leaving 11 bases between. The CDR3 consists of 14 residues. Germline V gene lookup returns CDR1 LNHDA and CDR2 SQIVND (reference sequence).